The source of this T cell receptor (beta chain) is a study of blood T cell repertoires in COVID-19. About the study: Specimens from acute and convalescent COVID-19 originated in the United States, Italy and Spain. PBMCs, B-cell-depleted T cells, or T cells provided the cDNA or gDNA that made up the material.

The CDR3 runs to 16 residues. This clone was counted once. Original methodology: Amplified reference gene primers provided the basis for estimating nucleated cell counts. Clones were sequenced by immunoSEQ multiplex PCR, and TCRdb holds only the in-frame ones, with some missing. V, J and clone size are those of that table, while D and trimming were read from the DNA. The sample has 150,000 to 200,000 clones, 85% to 90% seen once. The rearrangement joins TRBV21-1 to TRBJ1-1; TRBD1, the table's D call, was not compared with the DNA. TRBV21-1 is assigned pseudogene status. The receptor comes from a man between 18 and 29 years old with active or convalescent COVID-19. Material for sequencing was peripheral blood. The CDR3 DNA follows: TGTGCCAGCAGCTCAAAAGGGGGCAGGGAGGACACTGAAGCTTTCTTT. The encoded protein is CASSSKGGREDTEAFF.